The 13 T cell receptor beta chains presented below share a single source sample, sequenced in a study of OX40 agonist ivuxolimab in advanced cancers. Method: immunoSEQ multiplex PCR; TCRdb's copy keeps in-frame clones and lacks some. The sample consists of tens of thousands of clones, roughly 94% of them appearing once. The sample was CD4+ or CD8+ T cells sorted from blood, taken in a trial of the OX40 agonist ivuxolimab. These receptor sequences come from an adult with an advanced solid tumor such as melanoma, head and neck, liver or kidney cancer.

The chain uses TRBV7-6 and TRBJ2-2; 10 bases are a match to TRBD2. J gave up 5 bases and V 5 bases, and 5 bases lay outside the gene matches. Germline V gene sequence: CDR1 SGHVS, CDR2 FNYEAQ. CDR3 length: 15 amino acids. The CDR3 bases are TGTGCCAGCAGCGCCGAGCGGGAGGGGACCGGGGAGCTGTTTTTT. Amino acids: CASSAEREGTGELFF.

The chain employs TRBV4-3 and TRBJ2-1; 7 nucleotides line up with TRBD1. Germline CDR1 LGHNA, CDR2 YSLEER. This CDR3 spans 16 amino acids. J lost 5 bases, V lost 0 bases, and 7 bases had no gene match. DNA for the CDR3: TGCGCCAGCAGCCAAGATTCATCAGGGGGACACAATGAGCAGTTCTTC. It encodes CASSQDSSGGHNEQFF.

This clone was observed a single time. The chain combines TRBV27 with TRBJ1-2, with 8 bases fitting TRBD1. Germline loops: CDR1 MNHEY, CDR2 SMNVEV (reference sequence). The junction had 7 bases not matched to a gene; V was cut back by 10 bases and J by 3 bases. The CDR3 contains 13 residues. The CDR3 is CATRTGLDYGYTF. CDR3 nucleotides: TGTGCCACCCGGACAGGGCTAGACTATGGCTACACCTTC.

The V and J genes are TRBV4-3 and TRBJ2-5; 11 bases match TRBD1. This CDR3 has 16 amino acids. J lost 2 bases, V lost 0 bases, and 2 bases had no gene match. Germline CDR1 is LGHNA and CDR2 is YSLEER. CDR3 residues: CASSQDGTGGQETQYF. In nucleotides, the CDR3 is TGCGCCAGCAGCCAAGATGGGACAGGGGGACAAGAGACCCAGTACTTC.

J is TRBJ2-2 and V is TRBV19, with a weak D call TRBD2 (6 bases). V lost 2 bases, J lost 6 bases, and 10 bases lay in between. Germline CDR1 is LNHDA and CDR2 is SQIVND (reference sequence). The CDR3 sequence is 14 residues long. The CDR3 DNA reads as TGTGCCAGTAGTATACATCGGGGGTCCGGGGAGCTGTTTTTT. Translated, it gives CASSIHRGSGELFF.

This chain joins TRBV7-9 and TRBJ1-3; D is possibly TRBD1 (5 bases). Germline loops: CDR1 SEHNR, CDR2 FQNEAQ (reference sequence). This CDR3 region has 14 residues. V shed 5 bases and J shed 8 bases, with 16 bases lying between them. CDR3 sequence: CASSPSPGEDTIYF. CDR3 bases: TGTGCCAGCAGCCCATCCCCGGGGGAGGACACCATATATTTT.

This rearrangement joins TRBV4-3 to TRBJ1-3; the D gene is possibly TRBD1 (5 bases). The germline V gene encodes CDR1 LGHNA and CDR2 YSLEER. V was trimmed by 4 bases and J by 6 bases, leaving 10 bases between them. CDR3 length: 13 residues. The CDR3 sequence: CASSPGTVNTIYF. CDR3 in DNA: TGCGCCAGCAGCCCTGGGACGGTAAACACCATATATTTT.

In DNA, the CDR3 is TGTGCCAGCAGTGACAGAGAAAAACTGTTTTTT. This sequence encodes CASSDREKLFF. The chain links TRBV27 to TRBJ1-4; perhaps TRBD1 as D (5 bases). V shed 5 bases and J shed 8 bases, with 6 bases lying between them. Germline V CDR1 and CDR2: MNHEY, SMNVEV (reference sequence). The CDR3 length is 11 residues.

V is TRBV9 and J is TRBJ2-3, with 14 bases aligning to TRBD2. The J segment lost 5 bases and the V segment lost 3 bases, leaving 8 bases of the junction unmatched. Looked up from germline, CDR1 is SGDLS and CDR2 is YYNGEE. This CDR3 spans 17 amino acids. The CDR3: CASSAPGLAGVEDTQYF. DNA of the CDR3: TGTGCCAGCAGCGCCCCGGGACTAGCGGGAGTGGAAGATACGCAGTATTTT.

The gene calls are TRBV27 and TRBJ2-3, with 11 bases fitting TRBD1. In germline, CDR1 is MNHEY, CDR2 SMNVEV (reference sequence). This CDR3 has 16 amino acids. With V trimmed by 4 bases and J by 5 bases, 8 bases remained unmatched. CDR3 region: CASSSPGTGGEDTQYF. As DNA, the CDR3 is TGTGCCAGCAGTTCCCCCGGGACAGGGGGGGAAGATACGCAGTATTTT.

The chain recombines TRBV4-1 with TRBJ1-4, with D hard to call. CDR3 length: 15 amino acids. Per germline, CDR1 MGHRA and CDR2 YSYEKL. The V end was cut by 4 bases, the J end by 0 bases, with 9 bases between. CDR3 residues: CASSPTLTTNEKLFF. CDR3 nucleotide sequence: TGCGCCAGCAGCCCGACATTAACAACTAATGAAAAACTGTTTTTT.

The V gene is TRBV14, the J gene TRBJ2-7; 7 bases are shared with TRBD2. The trim removed 8 bases at V and 0 bases at J, leaving 4 bases unmatched. Germline V gives CDR1 SGHDN, CDR2 FVKESK. CDR3 length equals 13 residues. CDR3 region: CASSREYSYEQYF. CDR3 DNA: TGTGCCAGCTCGCGGGAGTACTCCTACGAGCAGTACTTC.

The chain has TRBV15 and TRBJ2-5; the match to TRBD2 covers 12 bases. Trimming removed 3 bases from V and 4 bases from J; junction bases left unmatched: 9. CDR1 LNHNV and CDR2 YYDKDF come from the germline V gene (reference sequence). This CDR3 is built from 17 residues. CDR3 bases: TGTGCCACCAGCAGGGGCACGACTAGCGGGGGTGGAGAGACCCAGTACTTC. This sequence encodes CATSRGTTSGGGETQYF.